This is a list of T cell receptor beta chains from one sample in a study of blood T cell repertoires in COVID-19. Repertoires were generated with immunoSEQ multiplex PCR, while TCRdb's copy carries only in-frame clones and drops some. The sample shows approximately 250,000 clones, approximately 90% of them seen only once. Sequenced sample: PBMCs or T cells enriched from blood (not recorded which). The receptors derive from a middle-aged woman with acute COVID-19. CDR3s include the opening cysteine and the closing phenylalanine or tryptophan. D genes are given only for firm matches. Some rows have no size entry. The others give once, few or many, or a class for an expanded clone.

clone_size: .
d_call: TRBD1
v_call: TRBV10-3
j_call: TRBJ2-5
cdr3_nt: TGTGCCATCAGGGAAGGGGGCGCAGAGACCCAGTACTTC
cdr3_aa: CAIREGGAETQYF

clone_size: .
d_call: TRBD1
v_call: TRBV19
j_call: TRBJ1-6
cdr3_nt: TGTGCCAGTAGTATCGGTCAGGGGGCTGGAGGATCACCCCTCCACTTT
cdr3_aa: CASSIGQGAGGSPLHF

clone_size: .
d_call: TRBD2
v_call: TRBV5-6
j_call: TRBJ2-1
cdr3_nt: TGTGCCAGCAGCTTTATAGCGGGAGGTTCCTACAATGAGCAGTTCTTC
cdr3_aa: CASSFIAGGSYNEQFF

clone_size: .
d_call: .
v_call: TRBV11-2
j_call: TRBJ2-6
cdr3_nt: TGTGCCAGCAGCCCGGAGGGTAACGGGGCCAACGTCCTGACTTTC
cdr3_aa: CASSPEGNGANVLTF

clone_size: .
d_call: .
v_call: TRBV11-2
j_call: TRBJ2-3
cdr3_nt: TGTGCCAGCAGCGTGGTGGGGCTAACGGATACGCAGTATTTT
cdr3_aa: CASSVVGLTDTQYF

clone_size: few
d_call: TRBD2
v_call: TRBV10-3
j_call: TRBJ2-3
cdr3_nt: TGTGCCACCCGACTAGCGGGGGGGCTAAGCACAGATACGCAGTATTTT
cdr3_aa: CATRLAGGLSTDTQYF

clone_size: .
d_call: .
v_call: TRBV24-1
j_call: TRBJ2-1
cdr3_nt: TGTGCCACCCCGGGCAGGGGATTTACGAATGAGCAGTTCTTC
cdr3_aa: CATPGRGFTNEQFF

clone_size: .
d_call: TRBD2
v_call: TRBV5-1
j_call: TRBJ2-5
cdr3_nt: TGCGCCAGCAGCTTGCTCGGGCTAGCGGGAGAGACCCAGTACTTC
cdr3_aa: CASSLLGLAGETQYF

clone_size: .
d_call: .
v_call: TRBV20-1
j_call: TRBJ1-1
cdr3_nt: TGCAGTGCTAGTGGGGGAGGGAACACTGAAGCTTTCTTT
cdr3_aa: CSASGGGNTEAFF

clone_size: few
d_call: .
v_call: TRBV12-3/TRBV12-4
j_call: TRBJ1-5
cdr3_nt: TGTGCCAGCAGTTTAGGTGCGGAGCCCCAGCATTTT
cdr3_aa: CASSLGAEPQHF

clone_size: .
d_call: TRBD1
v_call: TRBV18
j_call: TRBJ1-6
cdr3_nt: TGTGCCAGCTCACCGGCCGGGACAGGGGGGGAGTCACCCCTCCACTTT
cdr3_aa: CASSPAGTGGESPLHF

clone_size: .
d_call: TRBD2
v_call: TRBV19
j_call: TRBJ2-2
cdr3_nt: TGTGCCAGTAGAAGACTAGCCCAAAACACCGGGGAGCTGTTTTTT
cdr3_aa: CASRRLAQNTGELFF

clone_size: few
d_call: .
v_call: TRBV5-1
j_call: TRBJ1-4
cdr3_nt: TGCGCCAGCAGCTTGGTGGGGCAAAATGAAAAACTGTTTTTT
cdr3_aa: CASSLVGQNEKLFF

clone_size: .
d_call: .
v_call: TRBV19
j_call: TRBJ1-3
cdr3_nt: TGTGGCGGACAGCTCGGAAACACCATATATTTT
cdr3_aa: CGGQLGNTIYF

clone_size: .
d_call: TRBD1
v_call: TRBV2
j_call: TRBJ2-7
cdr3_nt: TGTGCCAGCAGCCCCAACAGGGGCCGCGCCTCCTACGAGCAGTACTTC
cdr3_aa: CASSPNRGRASYEQYF

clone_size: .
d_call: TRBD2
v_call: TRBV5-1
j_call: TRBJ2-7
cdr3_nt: TGCGCCAGCAGCTTAAGGACTAGCGGGGGCTTCACCTACGAGCAGTACTTC
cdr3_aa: CASSLRTSGGFTYEQYF

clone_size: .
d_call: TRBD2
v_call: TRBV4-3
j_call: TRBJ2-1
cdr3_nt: TGCGCCAGCAGCCAAGCCGCTAGCGGGAGTTACAATGAGCAGTTCTTC
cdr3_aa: CASSQAASGSYNEQFF

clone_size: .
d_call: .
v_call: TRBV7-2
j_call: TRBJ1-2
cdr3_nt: TGTGCCAGCAGCTTAGTAAGAGACTATGGCTACACCTTC
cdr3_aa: CASSLVRDYGYTF

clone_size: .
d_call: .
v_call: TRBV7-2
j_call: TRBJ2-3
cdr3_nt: TGTGCCAGCAGCTTAGGGGGGCGGACGGCAGATACGCAGTATTTT
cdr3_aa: CASSLGGRTADTQYF

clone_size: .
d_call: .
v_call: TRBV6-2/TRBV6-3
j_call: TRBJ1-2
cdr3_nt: TGTGCCAGCAGTCCGGGACACCCTGCAAGCGGCTACACCTTC
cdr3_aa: CASSPGHPASGYTF

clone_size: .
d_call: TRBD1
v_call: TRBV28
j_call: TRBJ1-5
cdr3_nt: TGTGCCAGCAGTTTAGGACAGGGGTACCGTCAGCCCCAGCATTTT
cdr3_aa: CASSLGQGYRQPQHF

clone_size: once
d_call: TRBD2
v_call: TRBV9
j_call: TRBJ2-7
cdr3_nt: TGTGCCAGCAGCGTAGCGGGGGGGACCTACGAGCAGTACTTC
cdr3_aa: CASSVAGGTYEQYF

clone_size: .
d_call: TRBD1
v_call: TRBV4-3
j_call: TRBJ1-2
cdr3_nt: TGCGCCAGCAGCCAAAGACAGGGTTTTTTCCCCCGCTACACCTTC
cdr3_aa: CASSQRQGFFPRYTF

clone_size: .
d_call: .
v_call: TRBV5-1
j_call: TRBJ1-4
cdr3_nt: TGCGCCAGCAGCCCCGACTCCGGGGGTATAGCAACTAATGAAAAACTGTTTTTT
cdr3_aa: CASSPDSGGIATNEKLFF

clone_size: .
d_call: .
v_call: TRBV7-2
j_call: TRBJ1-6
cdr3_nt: TGTGCCAGCAGCTTAGTACGGCGGCTTGATACACCCCTCCACTTT
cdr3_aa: CASSLVRRLDTPLHF

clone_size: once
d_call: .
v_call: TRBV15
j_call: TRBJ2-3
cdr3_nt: TGTGCCACCAGCAGAGATCGAGTCTCAGATACGCAGTATTTT
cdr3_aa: CATSRDRVSDTQYF

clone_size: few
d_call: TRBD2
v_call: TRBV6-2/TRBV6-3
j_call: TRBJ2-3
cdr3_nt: TGTGCCAGCAGTTCTTCTAGCGGGAGAGCAACAGATACGCAGTATTTT
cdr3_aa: CASSSSSGRATDTQYF

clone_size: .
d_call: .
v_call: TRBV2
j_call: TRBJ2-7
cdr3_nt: TGTGCCAGCAGTCGCAGGCTTGAGGAGCAGTACTTC
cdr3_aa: CASSRRLEEQYF

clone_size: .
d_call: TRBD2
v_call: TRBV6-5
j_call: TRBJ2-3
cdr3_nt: TGTGCCAGCAGCCGAGCGGGGGGGCGAGTAGATACGCAGTATTTT
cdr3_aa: CASSRAGGRVDTQYF

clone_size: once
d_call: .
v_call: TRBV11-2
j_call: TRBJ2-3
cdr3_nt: TGTGCCAGCAGAGGGGGACGGGAGGGCACAGATACGCAGTATTTT
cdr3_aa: CASRGGREGTDTQYF

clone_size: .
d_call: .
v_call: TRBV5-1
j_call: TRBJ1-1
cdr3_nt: TGCGCCAGCAGCTTTAACACGCTGAACACTGAAGCTTTCTTT
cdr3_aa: CASSFNTLNTEAFF

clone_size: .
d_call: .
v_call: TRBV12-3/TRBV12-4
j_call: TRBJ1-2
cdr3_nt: TGTGCCAGCAGCCTCCGCAGGGATGGCTACACCTTC
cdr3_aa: CASSLRRDGYTF

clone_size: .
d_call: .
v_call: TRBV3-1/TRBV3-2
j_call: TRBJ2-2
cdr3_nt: TGTGCCAGCAGCCGCAACACGGGGGGCGGCACCGGGGAGCTGTTTTTT
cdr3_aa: CASSRNTGGGTGELFF

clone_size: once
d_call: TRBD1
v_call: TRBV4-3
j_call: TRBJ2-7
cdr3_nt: TGCGCCAGCAGCCAACGGACAGGGGTCGAGCAGTACTTC
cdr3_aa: CASSQRTGVEQYF

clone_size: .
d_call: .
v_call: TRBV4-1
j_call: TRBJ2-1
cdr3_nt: TGCGCCAGCAGCCAAGTGGAGTCCGGGGGCTACAATGAGCAGTTCTTC
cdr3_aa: CASSQVESGGYNEQFF

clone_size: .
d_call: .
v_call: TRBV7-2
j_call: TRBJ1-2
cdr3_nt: TGTGCCAGCAGCCCCCAATCAGGGAACTATGGCTACACCTTC
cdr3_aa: CASSPQSGNYGYTF

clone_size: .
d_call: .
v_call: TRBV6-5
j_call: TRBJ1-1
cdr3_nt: TGTGCCAGCAGTTACCCGGGGGGCATGAACACTGAAGCTTTCTTT
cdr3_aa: CASSYPGGMNTEAFF

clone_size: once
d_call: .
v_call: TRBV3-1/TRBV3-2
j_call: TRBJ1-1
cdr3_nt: TGTGCCAGCAGCCGTCAGGGGCTGAACACTGAAGCTTTCTTT
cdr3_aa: CASSRQGLNTEAFF

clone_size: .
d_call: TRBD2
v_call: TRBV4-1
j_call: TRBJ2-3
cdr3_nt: TGCGCCAGCAGCCAAGACGGACTAGCCGGGGGGAAGGATACGCAGTATTTT
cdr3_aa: CASSQDGLAGGKDTQYF

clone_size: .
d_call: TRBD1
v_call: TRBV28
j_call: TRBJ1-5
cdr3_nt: TGTGCCAGCACCTCGACAGGGTCTCAGCCCCAGCATTTT
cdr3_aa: CASTSTGSQPQHF

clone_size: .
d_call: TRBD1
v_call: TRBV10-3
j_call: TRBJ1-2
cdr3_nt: TGTGCCATCAGTGACCGACAGGGAAGTGGCTACACCTTC
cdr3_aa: CAISDRQGSGYTF

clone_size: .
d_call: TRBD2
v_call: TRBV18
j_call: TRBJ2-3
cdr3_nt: TGTGCCAGCTCACCGGGACTAGCGGGCGGAGATACGCAGTATTTT
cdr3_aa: CASSPGLAGGDTQYF

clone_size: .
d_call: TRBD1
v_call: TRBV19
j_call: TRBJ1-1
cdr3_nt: TGTGCCAGTAACCCGGGACAGGTGGGGAGGCTGAACACTGAAGCTTTCTTT
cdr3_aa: CASNPGQVGRLNTEAFF

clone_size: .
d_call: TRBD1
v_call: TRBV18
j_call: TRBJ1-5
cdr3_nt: TGTGCCAGCTCCCCTAACCCAGGGGGGTTTCAGCCCCAGCATTTT
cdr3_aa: CASSPNPGGFQPQHF

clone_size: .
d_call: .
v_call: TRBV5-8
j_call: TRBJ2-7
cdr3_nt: TGTGCCAGCAGCTTAGTGCGCGCATACGAGCAGTACTTC
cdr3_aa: CASSLVRAYEQYF

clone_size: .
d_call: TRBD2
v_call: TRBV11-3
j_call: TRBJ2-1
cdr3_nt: TGTGCCAGCAGCTTAGAAGCGGGAGTTCCTGAGCAGTTCTTC
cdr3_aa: CASSLEAGVPEQFF

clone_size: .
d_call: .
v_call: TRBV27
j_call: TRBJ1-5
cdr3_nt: TGTGCCAGCAGTAAGATCCCCGGGGGGCCCCAGTCTAATCAGCCCCAGCATTTT
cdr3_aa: CASSKIPGGPQSNQPQHF

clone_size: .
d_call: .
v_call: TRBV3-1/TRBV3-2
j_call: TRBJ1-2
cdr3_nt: TGTGCCAGCAGCCAGACGTGGGCGGGCTATGGCTACACCTTC
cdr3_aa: CASSQTWAGYGYTF

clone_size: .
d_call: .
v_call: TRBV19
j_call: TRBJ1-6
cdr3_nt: TGTGCCAGTACTCAAGACAGTCCCACCTATAATTCACCCCTCCACTTT
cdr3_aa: CASTQDSPTYNSPLHF

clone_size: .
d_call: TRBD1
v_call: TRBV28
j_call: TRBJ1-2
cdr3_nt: TGTGCCTGCATGTCCGGGACAGGGAACTATGGCTACACCTTC
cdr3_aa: CACMSGTGNYGYTF

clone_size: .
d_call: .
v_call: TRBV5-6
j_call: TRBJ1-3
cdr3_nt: TGTGCCAGCAACTGGAGGTCTCCTGGAAACACCATATATTTT
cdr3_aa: CASNWRSPGNTIYF

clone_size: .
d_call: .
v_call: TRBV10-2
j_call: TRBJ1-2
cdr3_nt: TGCGCCAGCGGACGGGGATGGGGCTATGGCTACACCTTC
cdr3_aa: CASGRGWGYGYTF

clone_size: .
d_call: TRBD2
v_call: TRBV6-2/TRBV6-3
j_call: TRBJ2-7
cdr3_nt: TGTGCCAGCAGTCCGGGACTAGCGTGGTTAGAGCAGTACTTC
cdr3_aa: CASSPGLAWLEQYF

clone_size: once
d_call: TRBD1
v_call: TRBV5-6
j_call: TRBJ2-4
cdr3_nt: TGTGCCAGCAGCTTTCGTTTCGGGACAGGGCGGAACATTCAGTACTTC
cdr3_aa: CASSFRFGTGRNIQYF

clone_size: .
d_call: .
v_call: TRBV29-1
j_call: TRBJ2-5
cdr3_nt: TGCAGCACAACCGGGATAGGACAAGAGACCCAGTACTTC
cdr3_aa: CSTTGIGQETQYF

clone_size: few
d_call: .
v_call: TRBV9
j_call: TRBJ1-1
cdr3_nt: TGTGCCAGCAGCGTACAGGGGATCACTGAAGCTTTCTTT
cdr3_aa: CASSVQGITEAFF

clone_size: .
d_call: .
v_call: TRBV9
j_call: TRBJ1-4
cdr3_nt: TGTGCCAGCAGCCGAGAGGTGGCGGCAACTAATGAAAAACTGTTTTTT
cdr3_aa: CASSREVAATNEKLFF

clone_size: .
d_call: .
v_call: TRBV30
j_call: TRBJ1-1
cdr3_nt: TGTGCCTTAAGGGGGTACACTGAAGCTTTCTTT
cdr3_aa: CALRGYTEAFF

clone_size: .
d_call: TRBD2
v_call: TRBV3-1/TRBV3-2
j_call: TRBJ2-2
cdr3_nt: TGTGCCAGCAGCCAAGATAACGAACTAGCGGGGGAGAGCACCGGGGAGCTGTTTTTT
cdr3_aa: CASSQDNELAGESTGELFF

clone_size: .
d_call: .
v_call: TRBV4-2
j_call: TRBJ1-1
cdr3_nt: TGTGCCAGCAGCCAAGTATGGCAGCGGAACACTGAAGCTTTCTTT
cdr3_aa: CASSQVWQRNTEAFF